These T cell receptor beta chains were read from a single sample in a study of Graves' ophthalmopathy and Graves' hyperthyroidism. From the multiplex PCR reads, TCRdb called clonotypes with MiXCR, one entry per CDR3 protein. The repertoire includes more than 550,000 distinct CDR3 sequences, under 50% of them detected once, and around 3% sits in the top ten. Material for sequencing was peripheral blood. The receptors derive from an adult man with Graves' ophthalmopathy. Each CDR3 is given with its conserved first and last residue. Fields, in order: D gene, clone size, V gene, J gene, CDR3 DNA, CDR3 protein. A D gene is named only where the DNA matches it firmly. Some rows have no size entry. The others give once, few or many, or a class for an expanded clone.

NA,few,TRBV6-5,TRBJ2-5,TGTGCCAGCGATGGGGGGTCCCAGACCCAGTACTTC,CASDGGSQTQYF
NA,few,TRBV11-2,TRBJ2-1,TGTGCCAGCAGAACAGGGTACATCAACAATGAGCAGTTCTTC,CASRTGYINNEQFF
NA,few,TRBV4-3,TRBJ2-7,TGCGCCAGCAGCCAAGGTCTCACTCGAAAGGTATACGAGCAGTACTTC,CASSQGLTRKVYEQYF
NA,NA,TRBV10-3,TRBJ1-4,TGTGCCATCAGTGAGTCCGCAGGATGGAATGAAAAACTGTTTTTT,CAISESAGWNEKLFF
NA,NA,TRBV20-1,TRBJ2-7,TGCAGTGCTAGATTACTTGGGGGGTACGAGCAGTACTTC,CSARLLGGYEQYF
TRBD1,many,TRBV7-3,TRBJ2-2,TGTGCCAGCAGCTTGGACAGGGAGAACACCGGGGAGCTGTTTTTT,CASSLDRENTGELFF
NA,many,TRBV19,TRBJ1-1,TGTGCCAGTACCCACTCGGGAGTGAACACTGAAGCTTTCTTT,CASTHSGVNTEAFF
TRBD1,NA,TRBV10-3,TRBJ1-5,TGTGCCATCAGTGTCACGGGACAGGGCAATCAGCCCCAGCATTTT,CAISVTGQGNQPQHF
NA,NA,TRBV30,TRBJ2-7,TGTGCCTGGAGTCGTGGGAGTAGAGTCGAGCAGTACTTC,CAWSRGSRVEQYF
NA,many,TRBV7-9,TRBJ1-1,TGTGCCAGCAGCTCGCATACGGTGTCTGAAGCTTTCTTT,CASSSHTVSEAFF
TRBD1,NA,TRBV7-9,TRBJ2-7,TGTGCCAGCAGCTTGACAGGGGTCACCGGGGAGCAGTACTTC,CASSLTGVTGEQYF
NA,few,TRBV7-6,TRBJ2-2,TGTGCCAGCAGCCCAGGGGGGGGCTTTCGGGGGGAGCTGTTTTTT,CASSPGGGFRGELFF
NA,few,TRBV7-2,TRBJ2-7,TGTGCCAGCCAAAGAGAGACGGGACGGGGTCTGTACTTC,CASQRETGRGLYF
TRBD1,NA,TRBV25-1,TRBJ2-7,TGTGCCAGCTCACCAACGGGACAGGTGGCCTACGAGCAGTACTTC,CASSPTGQVAYEQYF
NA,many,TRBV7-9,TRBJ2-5,TGTGCCAGCAGCACCAACTGGGACCAAGAGACCCAGTACTTC,CASSTNWDQETQYF
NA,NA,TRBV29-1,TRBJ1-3,TGCACCCTCGGATCCTCTGGAAACACCATATATTTT,CTLGSSGNTIYF
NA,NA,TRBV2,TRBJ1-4,NA,CASSPGEPYSNCFF
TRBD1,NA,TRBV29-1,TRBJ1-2,TGCAGCGTTGAGGGAGGGGGCGCCTATGGCTACACCTTC,CSVEGGGAYGYTF
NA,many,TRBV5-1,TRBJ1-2,TGCGCCAGCAGGGATGGAGGGGGAGTTGTCTATGGCTACACCTTC,CASRDGGGVVYGYTF
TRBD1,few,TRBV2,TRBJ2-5,TGTGCCAGCAGTTGGACAGGGGGCGAGACCCAGTACTTC,CASSWTGGETQYF
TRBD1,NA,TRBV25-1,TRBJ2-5,TGTGCCAGCAGTGACCGGACAGGGAGTTGGGAGACCCAGTACTTC,CASSDRTGSWETQYF
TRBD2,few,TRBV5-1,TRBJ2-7,TGCGCCATCCCAACCGGGACTAGTAACTTCCACGAGCAGTACTTC,CAIPTGTSNFHEQYF
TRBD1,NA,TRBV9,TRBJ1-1,TGTGCCAGCAGCCTCCTTAATCCGACAGGGAATGCTGAAGCTTTCTTT,CASSLLNPTGNAEAFF
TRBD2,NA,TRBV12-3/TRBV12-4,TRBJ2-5,TGTGCCAGCAGTTTAGAGGCTAGCGGGAGTCGGACCCAGTACTTC,CASSLEASGSRTQYF
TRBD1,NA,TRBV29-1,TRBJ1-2,TGCAGAACAGGGGGAGGCTACACCTTC,CRTGGGYTF
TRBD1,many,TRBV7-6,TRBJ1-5,TGTGCCAGCAGCTTAGCTCCGGGACAGGGGGTCAGGGCCCAGCATTTT,CASSLAPGQGVRAQHF
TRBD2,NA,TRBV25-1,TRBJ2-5,TGTGCCAGCAGTGAATCTAGCGGGAGGAGGGAGACCCAGTACTTC,CASSESSGRRETQYF
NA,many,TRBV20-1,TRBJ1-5,TGCAGTGCTACAGGGGACCGCAATCAGCCCCAGCATTTT,CSATGDRNQPQHF
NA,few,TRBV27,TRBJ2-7,TGTGCCAGCAGCATCACCCCAGGAGACTACGAGCAGTACTTC,CASSITPGDYEQYF
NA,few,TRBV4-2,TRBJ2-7,TGTGCCAGCAGCCAAGAACGTACCTACCACGAGCAGTACTTC,CASSQERTYHEQYF
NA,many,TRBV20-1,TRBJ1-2,TGCAGTGCGAGGAAAGCGGCAGACTATGGCTACACCTTC,CSARKAADYGYTF
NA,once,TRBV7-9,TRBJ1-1,TGTGCCTGGAGTCCGCAGGGTTCTGAAGCTTTCTTT,CAWSPQGSEAFF
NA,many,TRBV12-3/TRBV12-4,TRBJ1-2,TGTGCCAGCAGTTTAGCGCTGGGGGGACGAAATGGCTACACCTTC,CASSLALGGRNGYTF
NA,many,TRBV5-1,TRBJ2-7,TGCGCCAGCAGCTTGGGACAGACGAGCTCCTACGAGCAGTACTTC,CASSLGQTSSYEQYF
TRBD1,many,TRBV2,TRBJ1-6,TGTGCCAGCAGTGGAGACAGGGTAGGATCACCCCTCCACTTT,CASSGDRVGSPLHF
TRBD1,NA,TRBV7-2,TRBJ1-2,TGTGCCAGCAGCTTTGACAGGGGGCGTTTCTATGGCTACACCTTC,CASSFDRGRFYGYTF
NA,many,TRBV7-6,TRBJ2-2,TGTGCCAGCAGCTCAGACGGGGAGCTGTTTTTT,CASSSDGELFF
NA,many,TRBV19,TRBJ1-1,TGTGCCAGTAGTATCGAACTGAACACTGAAGCTTTCTTT,CASSIELNTEAFF
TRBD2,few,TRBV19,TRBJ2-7,TGTGCCAGTAGTATAGGTAGCGGGAGTTCCTACGAGCAGTACTTC,CASSIGSGSSYEQYF
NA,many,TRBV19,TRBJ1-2,TGTGCCAGTGGAGGGCTTGGGTCCTCAAGGGGCTACACCTTC,CASGGLGSSRGYTF
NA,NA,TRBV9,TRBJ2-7,TGTGCCAGCAGCCTGACGACAGGGATAGCGGCCTACGAGCAGTACTTC,CASSLTTGIAAYEQYF
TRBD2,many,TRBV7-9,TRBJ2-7,TGTGCCAGCAGCGCGACCGGGACTAGCAACGAGCAGTACTTC,CASSATGTSNEQYF
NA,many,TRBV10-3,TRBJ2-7,TGTGCCATCAGTGAGTCTCGGGGAAACGAGCAGTACTTC,CAISESRGNEQYF
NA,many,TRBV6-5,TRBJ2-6,TGTGCCAGCAGAGAGTCATCAGGGGCGGGGGCCAACGTCCTGACTTTC,CASRESSGAGANVLTF
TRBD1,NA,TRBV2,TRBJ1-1,TGTGCCAGCATCCGGACAGGGCCGAACACTGAAGCTTTCTTT,CASIRTGPNTEAFF
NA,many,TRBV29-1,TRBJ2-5,TGCAGCGTACAGGGAGGTGGAGAGACCCAGTACTTC,CSVQGGGETQYF
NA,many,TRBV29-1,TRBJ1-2,TGCAGCGTTGCGACAGGCAGTAACTATGGCTACACCTTC,CSVATGSNYGYTF
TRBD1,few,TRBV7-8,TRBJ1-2,TGTGCCAGCAGCTTAGGGGGAGACAGGGGTGGCTACACCTTC,CASSLGGDRGGYTF
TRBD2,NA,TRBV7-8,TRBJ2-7,TGTGCCAGCAGCTTAGGGGGGGGGGTTGAGCAGTACTTC,CASSLGGGVEQYF
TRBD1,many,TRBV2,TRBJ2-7,TGTGCCAGCAACTTCGGACAGGCCTACGAGCAGTACTTC,CASNFGQAYEQYF
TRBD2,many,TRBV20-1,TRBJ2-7,TGCAGTGCTAGAGATGCCCCGCGTTCGGGGGGAATGGTCGACGAGCAGTACTTC,CSARDAPRSGGMVDEQYF
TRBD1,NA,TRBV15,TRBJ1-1,TGTGCCACCAGCGGGGGACAGGGGGGTGAAGCTTTCTTT,CATSGGQGGEAFF
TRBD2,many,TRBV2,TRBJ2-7,TGTGCCAGCAGTCCTTTAGCGGGAGCGAACTACGAGCAGTACTTC,CASSPLAGANYEQYF